The subject of this entry is one T cell receptor (beta chain). The CDR3 runs to 15 residues. Germline-derived CDR1 and CDR2 are LGHDT and YNNKEL (reference sequence). Trimming removed 2 bases from V and 6 bases from J, with 17 bases in between. These data are taken from a study of blood T cell repertoires in COVID-19. TCRdb's copy holds only in-frame clones and misses some; the assay was immunoSEQ multiplex PCR. This sample has 88,000 or so clones, with roughly 80% found just once. The gene calls are TRBV3-1 (or the pseudogene TRBV3-2) and TRBJ2-7; D is perhaps TRBD1 (5 bases). The sample taken for sequencing was peripheral blood. The sequence derives from an elderly man with acute or convalescent COVID-19. The DNA of the CDR3 is TGTGCCAGCAGCCAACAGACAGTGCAAGGGTCCGAGCAGTACTTC. Protein sequence: CASSQQTVQGSEQYF.